The rows below give T cell receptor beta chains drawn from one sample of a study of blood T cell repertoires in COVID-19. This table comes from immunoSEQ multiplex PCR, and its TCRdb copy is limited to in-frame clones, with some not included. This sample carries 300,000 to 450,000 clones, over 75% of them seen once, and the ten largest clones take less than 2.5%. The specimen was PBMCs or T cells enriched from blood (not recorded which). These receptors came from a man in his forties in a cohort exposed to, infected with or recovered from COVID-19 (not recorded which). Both conserved end residues are part of each CDR3. A D gene is named only where the DNA matches it firmly. For some rows the clone size is stated as once, few or many, or as a class when expanded; others skip it.

d_gene: -
abundance: -
v_gene: TRBV6-5
j_gene: TRBJ1-5
CDR3aa: CASSYSGVGRNQPQHF
CDR3nt: TGTGCCAGCAGTTACTCAGGGGTTGGGCGCAATCAGCCCCAGCATTTT

d_gene: -
abundance: once
v_gene: TRBV7-8
j_gene: TRBJ1-5
CDR3aa: CASSLVQNQPQHF
CDR3nt: TGTGCCAGCAGCTTAGTTCAGAATCAGCCCCAGCATTTT

d_gene: -
abundance: once
v_gene: TRBV29-1
j_gene: TRBJ1-3
CDR3aa: CSVESGGLGNTIYF
CDR3nt: TGCAGCGTTGAGTCGGGGGGCCTTGGAAACACCATATATTTT

d_gene: TRBD2
abundance: -
v_gene: TRBV4-1
j_gene: TRBJ2-1
CDR3aa: CASSQGLADEQFF
CDR3nt: TGCGCCAGCAGCCAAGGACTAGCAGATGAGCAGTTCTTC

d_gene: -
abundance: -
v_gene: TRBV10-3
j_gene: TRBJ1-5
CDR3aa: CAISEGVYSNQPQHF
CDR3nt: TGTGCCATCAGTGAAGGGGTTTATAGCAATCAGCCCCAGCATTTT

d_gene: TRBD1
abundance: -
v_gene: TRBV2
j_gene: TRBJ1-2
CDR3aa: CASSVGTGEGYTF
CDR3nt: TGTGCCAGCAGTGTAGGGACAGGGGAAGGCTACACCTTC

d_gene: -
abundance: once
v_gene: TRBV19
j_gene: TRBJ1-2
CDR3aa: CASSITGLGNYGYTF
CDR3nt: TGTGCCAGTAGTATCACAGGGTTAGGCAACTATGGCTACACCTTC

d_gene: -
abundance: -
v_gene: TRBV3-1/TRBV3-2
j_gene: TRBJ2-1
CDR3aa: CASSQAGPFGNEQFF
CDR3nt: TGTGCCAGCAGCCAAGCGGGTCCTTTCGGCAATGAGCAGTTCTTC

d_gene: -
abundance: -
v_gene: TRBV11-3
j_gene: TRBJ2-2
CDR3aa: CASSASRGAANTGELFF
CDR3nt: TGTGCCAGCAGCGCTAGTCGCGGGGCCGCGAACACCGGGGAGCTGTTTTTT

d_gene: -
abundance: -
v_gene: TRBV11-2
j_gene: TRBJ2-4
CDR3aa: CASRSSRDENIQYF
CDR3nt: TGTGCCAGCAGGTCTAGTCGGGATGAAAACATTCAGTACTTC

d_gene: -
abundance: -
v_gene: TRBV7-2
j_gene: TRBJ1-3
CDR3aa: CASSLVAISGNTIYF
CDR3nt: TGTGCCAGCAGCTTAGTGGCAATCTCTGGAAACACCATATATTTT

d_gene: -
abundance: -
v_gene: TRBV9
j_gene: TRBJ1-2
CDR3aa: CASSISTGIYSQDYTF
CDR3nt: TGTGCCAGCAGCATAAGTACAGGGATCTACTCTCAAGACTACACCTTC

d_gene: -
abundance: -
v_gene: TRBV6-5
j_gene: TRBJ2-3
CDR3aa: CASSYPSRSDTQYF
CDR3nt: TGTGCCAGCAGTTACCCAAGTCGGTCAGATACGCAGTATTTT

d_gene: -
abundance: -
v_gene: TRBV7-9
j_gene: TRBJ1-6
CDR3aa: CASSLAGSRSSYNSPLHF
CDR3nt: TGTGCCAGCAGCTTAGCCGGGAGTCGAAGCTCCTATAATTCACCCCTCCACTTT

d_gene: TRBD1
abundance: -
v_gene: TRBV5-8
j_gene: TRBJ1-1
CDR3aa: CASSLGDRDINEAFF
CDR3nt: TGTGCCAGCAGCTTGGGTGACAGGGACATAAATGAAGCTTTCTTT

d_gene: -
abundance: -
v_gene: TRBV9
j_gene: TRBJ1-5
CDR3aa: CVWGHNQPQHF
CDR3nt: TGTGTGTGGGGGCACAATCAGCCCCAGCATTTT

d_gene: -
abundance: -
v_gene: TRBV10-3
j_gene: TRBJ1-1
CDR3aa: CAIRDNQKGTEAFF
CDR3nt: TGTGCCATCAGGGACAACCAAAAAGGCACTGAAGCTTTCTTT

d_gene: TRBD1
abundance: -
v_gene: TRBV6-5
j_gene: TRBJ1-4
CDR3aa: CAGRQGVATNEKLFF
CDR3nt: TGTGCCGGCAGACAGGGAGTTGCAACTAATGAAAAACTGTTTTTT

d_gene: TRBD2
abundance: -
v_gene: TRBV18
j_gene: TRBJ2-3
CDR3aa: CASSPYLAGEGADTQYF
CDR3nt: TGTGCCAGCTCACCATACCTAGCGGGAGAGGGCGCAGATACGCAGTATTTT

d_gene: -
abundance: -
v_gene: TRBV7-8
j_gene: TRBJ1-2
CDR3aa: CASSPRGGTNYGYTF
CDR3nt: TGTGCCAGCAGCCCCCGCGGGGGAACCAACTATGGCTACACCTTC

d_gene: TRBD1
abundance: -
v_gene: TRBV6-5
j_gene: TRBJ1-5
CDR3aa: CASRHPGQGPQPQHF
CDR3nt: TGTGCCAGCAGACACCCGGGACAGGGCCCTCAGCCCCAGCATTTT

d_gene: TRBD1
abundance: -
v_gene: TRBV6-5
j_gene: TRBJ2-7
CDR3aa: CASSLVQGATYEQYF
CDR3nt: TGTGCCAGCAGTCTCGTCCAGGGGGCAACCTACGAGCAGTACTTC

d_gene: TRBD2
abundance: -
v_gene: TRBV9
j_gene: TRBJ2-5
CDR3aa: CASSKRTSGEEETQYF
CDR3nt: TGTGCCAGCAGCAAACGGACTAGCGGGGAAGAAGAGACCCAGTACTTC

d_gene: TRBD1
abundance: -
v_gene: TRBV7-2
j_gene: TRBJ2-2
CDR3aa: CASSTPDRGVFLNTGELFF
CDR3nt: TGTGCCAGCAGCACACCGGACAGGGGCGTTTTCCTTAACACCGGGGAGCTGTTTTTT

d_gene: -
abundance: few
v_gene: TRBV18
j_gene: TRBJ2-5
CDR3aa: CASSSGARTQETQYF
CDR3nt: TGTGCCAGCTCATCAGGGGCCCGAACCCAAGAGACCCAGTACTTC

d_gene: -
abundance: once
v_gene: TRBV10-1
j_gene: TRBJ2-3
CDR3aa: CASSEGGVDTQYF
CDR3nt: TGCGCCAGCAGTGAAGGGGGGGTAGATACGCAGTATTTT

d_gene: TRBD1
abundance: -
v_gene: TRBV11-1
j_gene: TRBJ2-1
CDR3aa: CASSLGQGLYNEQFF
CDR3nt: TGTGCCAGCAGCTTAGGACAGGGCTTATACAATGAGCAGTTCTTC

d_gene: -
abundance: -
v_gene: TRBV5-4
j_gene: TRBJ2-5
CDR3aa: CASSLAGLGRETQYF
CDR3nt: TGTGCCAGCAGCTTGGCGGGACTCGGAAGGGAGACCCAGTACTTC

d_gene: -
abundance: -
v_gene: TRBV5-6
j_gene: TRBJ1-1
CDR3aa: CASSPRTVMNTEAFF
CDR3nt: TGTGCCAGCAGCCCCCGGACAGTGATGAACACTGAAGCTTTCTTT

d_gene: TRBD1
abundance: -
v_gene: TRBV6-4
j_gene: TRBJ1-1
CDR3aa: CASRWTGDVVGNTEAFF
CDR3nt: TGTGCCAGCAGGTGGACAGGGGACGTCGTTGGGAACACTGAAGCTTTCTTT

d_gene: -
abundance: -
v_gene: TRBV4-2
j_gene: TRBJ1-1
CDR3aa: CASSLQMNTEAFF
CDR3nt: TGTGCCAGCAGCCTACAGATGAACACTGAAGCTTTCTTT

d_gene: -
abundance: -
v_gene: TRBV2
j_gene: TRBJ1-5
CDR3aa: CASSEQGMGINQPQHF
CDR3nt: TGTGCCAGCAGTGAGCAGGGGATGGGAATTAATCAGCCCCAGCATTTT

d_gene: TRBD2
abundance: -
v_gene: TRBV4-1
j_gene: TRBJ2-7
CDR3aa: CASSQVRTSGTYEQYF
CDR3nt: TGCGCCAGCAGCCAAGTCCGGACTAGCGGAACTTACGAGCAGTACTTC

d_gene: TRBD2
abundance: -
v_gene: TRBV19
j_gene: TRBJ2-1
CDR3aa: CASSIGAGGPINNEQFF
CDR3nt: TGTGCCAGTAGTATAGGGGCGGGAGGGCCTATTAACAATGAGCAGTTCTTC

d_gene: TRBD2
abundance: -
v_gene: TRBV28
j_gene: TRBJ2-7
CDR3aa: CASATAGVDYEQYF
CDR3nt: TGTGCCAGCGCTACAGCGGGAGTAGACTACGAGCAGTACTTC

d_gene: -
abundance: -
v_gene: TRBV9
j_gene: TRBJ2-7
CDR3aa: CASSVGAGTNYEQYF
CDR3nt: TGTGCCAGCAGCGTAGGGGCGGGAACTAACTACGAGCAGTACTTC

d_gene: -
abundance: -
v_gene: TRBV6-1
j_gene: TRBJ1-4
CDR3aa: CASSDPGLTNEKLFF
CDR3nt: TGTGCCAGCAGTGACCCAGGGTTAACTAATGAAAAACTGTTTTTT

d_gene: -
abundance: once
v_gene: TRBV10-3
j_gene: TRBJ2-2
CDR3aa: CAIRSHRVNTGEPPVVF
CDR3nt: TGTGCCATCAGGAGCCACAGGGTGAACACCGGGGAGCCCCCTGTAGTTTTT

d_gene: TRBD1
abundance: -
v_gene: TRBV7-3
j_gene: TRBJ2-2
CDR3aa: CASSPRTGTTTGELFF
CDR3nt: TGTGCCAGCAGCCCCCGGACAGGGACGACCACCGGGGAGCTGTTTTTT

d_gene: -
abundance: -
v_gene: TRBV19
j_gene: TRBJ2-2
CDR3aa: CASKEGARGELFF
CDR3nt: TGTGCCAGTAAGGAGGGGGCGAGAGGGGAGCTGTTTTTT

d_gene: -
abundance: once
v_gene: TRBV25-1
j_gene: TRBJ1-6
CDR3aa: CASSSTSSYNSPLHF
CDR3nt: TGTGCCAGCAGTAGCACGAGCTCCTATAATTCACCCCTCCACTTT

d_gene: -
abundance: -
v_gene: TRBV18
j_gene: TRBJ1-5
CDR3aa: CASSPGRNQPQHF
CDR3nt: TGTGCCAGCTCACCAGGCCGAAATCAGCCCCAGCATTTT

d_gene: TRBD1
abundance: few
v_gene: TRBV7-9
j_gene: TRBJ1-1
CDR3aa: CASSRSSDRVDEAFF
CDR3nt: TGTGCCAGCAGCCGAAGCTCCGACAGGGTTGATGAAGCTTTCTTT

d_gene: -
abundance: -
v_gene: TRBV19
j_gene: TRBJ1-5
CDR3aa: CASSIDRGQPQHF
CDR3nt: TGTGCCAGTAGTATAGATAGGGGGCAGCCCCAGCATTTT

d_gene: -
abundance: few
v_gene: TRBV19
j_gene: TRBJ2-1
CDR3aa: CASSIRLADYNEQFF
CDR3nt: TGTGCCAGTAGTATTCGGTTAGCGGATTACAATGAGCAGTTCTTC

d_gene: -
abundance: -
v_gene: TRBV4-2
j_gene: TRBJ1-2
CDR3aa: CASSQDLDRPNYGYTF
CDR3nt: TGTGCCAGCAGCCAAGATCTTGACAGACCTAACTATGGCTACACCTTC

d_gene: TRBD2
abundance: once
v_gene: TRBV10-3
j_gene: TRBJ2-7
CDR3aa: CAIRPAGTSMYEQYF
CDR3nt: TGTGCCATCAGGCCGGCCGGGACTAGCATGTACGAGCAGTACTTC

d_gene: -
abundance: -
v_gene: TRBV19
j_gene: TRBJ2-1
CDR3aa: CASSIELPNYNEQFF
CDR3nt: TGTGCCAGTAGTATAGAACTTCCGAACTACAATGAGCAGTTCTTC

d_gene: -
abundance: few
v_gene: TRBV5-1
j_gene: TRBJ2-3
CDR3aa: CASSPFTGDTQYF
CDR3nt: TGCGCCAGCAGCCCCTTCACAGGAGATACGCAGTATTTT

d_gene: -
abundance: few
v_gene: TRBV19
j_gene: TRBJ2-5
CDR3aa: CASSTTQQGFETQYF
CDR3nt: TGTGCCAGTAGTACAACTCAACAGGGCTTTGAGACCCAGTACTTC

d_gene: TRBD2
abundance: few
v_gene: TRBV6-1
j_gene: TRBJ2-1
CDR3aa: CASSERRLAGGDEQFF
CDR3nt: TGTGCCAGCAGTGAAAGGAGACTAGCGGGAGGAGATGAGCAGTTCTTC

d_gene: TRBD1
abundance: -
v_gene: TRBV5-1
j_gene: TRBJ2-7
CDR3aa: CASRTGATYEQYF
CDR3nt: TGCGCCAGTCGGACAGGCGCTACCTACGAGCAGTACTTC

d_gene: -
abundance: -
v_gene: TRBV2
j_gene: TRBJ1-3
CDR3aa: CASSQGGISGNTIYF
CDR3nt: TGTGCCAGCTCGCAGGGTGGAATCTCTGGAAACACCATATATTTT